Below are 13 T cell receptor beta chains sequenced from a single sample in a study of PD-L1 blockade in urothelial cancer. Time point described: pretreatment peripheral blood. The repertoire was sequenced with immunoSEQ multiplex PCR; TCRdb's copy has only in-frame clones and lacks some. Of tens of thousands of clones listed, 90% are singletons. The sequenced sample was PBMCs, obtained around atezolizumab (anti-PD-L1) treatment. The receptors come from a man in his sixties with urothelial cancer.

The chain uses TRBV29-1 and TRBJ2-5, with D tentatively TRBD1 (6 bases). CDR1 and CDR2 (germline): SQVTM, ANQGSEA. Between the trimmed V and J ends, which lost 6 bases and 2 bases, there was a span of 7 bases. The CDR3 has 11 residues. For the CDR3, the DNA is TGCAGCGTCGGACAGCAAGAGACCCAGTACTTC. Its translation: CSVGQQETQYF.

V gene TRBV4-2 combines with J gene TRBJ2-3, with D unresolved. Trimming removed 0 bases from V and 3 bases from J, with 7 bases in between. The CDR3 has 14 residues. The germline V gene encodes CDR1 LGHNA and CDR2 YNFKEQ. CDR3 in amino acids: CASSQEVRTDTQYF. Written as DNA, the CDR3 is TGTGCCAGCAGCCAAGAGGTCAGGACAGATACGCAGTATTTT.

The chain has TRBV10-3 and TRBJ2-3, with 8 bases fitting TRBD2. The CDR3 spans 16 residues. Trimming at V came to 5 bases and at J to 2 bases, leaving 9 bases not matched to a gene. The germline V gene has CDR1 ENHRY and CDR2 SYGVKD. The CDR3 here is CAISRGGGHPTDTQYF. CDR3 DNA: TGTGCCATCAGTAGAGGCGGGGGGCACCCCACAGATACGCAGTATTTT.

This CDR3 is CASSQEGGSKTQYF. As DNA, the CDR3 is TGCGCCAGCAGCCAAGAAGGAGGATCCAAGACCCAGTACTTC. This rearrangement joins TRBV4-1 to TRBJ2-5; D might be TRBD2 (5 bases). The CDR3 is made up of 14 amino acids. The V end lost 0 bases, the J end lost 6 bases, and 11 bases lay between the germline ends. Germline CDR1 MGHRA, CDR2 YSYEKL.

The rearrangement joins TRBV19 to TRBJ2-1; 7 nucleotides line up with TRBD1. V lost 1 base, J lost 12 bases, and 3 bases stayed unmatched. Germline V gives CDR1 LNHDA, CDR2 SQIVND (reference sequence). This CDR3 spans 12 amino acids. DNA for the CDR3: TGTGCCAGTAGTATAGTGAGGGGGCCGCAGTTCTTC. Residues: CASSIVRGPQFF.

The chain combines TRBV27 with TRBJ1-2; perhaps TRBD1 as D (6 bases). Germline CDR1 MNHEY, CDR2 SMNVEV (reference sequence). Trimming removed 6 bases at V and 5 bases at J, with 25 bases between. There are 17 residues in the CDR3. CDR3 in amino acids: CASSHYGARDITYGYTF. The CDR3 DNA follows: TGTGCCAGCAGCCACTATGGGGCTCGGGACATTACTTATGGCTACACCTTC.

The V gene is TRBV7-2, the J gene TRBJ1-1; 11 nucleotides align to TRBD1. The CDR3 spans 16 residues. The germline V gene encodes CDR1 SGHTA and CDR2 FQGNSA. V was clipped by 5 bases and J by 4 bases; unmatched bases: 9. Here the CDR3 reads CASSPGTGGSGTEAFF. CDR3 DNA sequence: TGTGCCAGCAGCCCAGGGACAGGGGGGTCGGGCACTGAAGCTTTCTTT.

This clone was seen just once. The chain couples TRBV5-4 to TRBJ2-1; maybe TRBD2 (6 bases). The V end lost 2 bases, the J end lost 7 bases, and 19 bases lay between the germline ends. Per germline, CDR1 SGHNT and CDR2 YYREEE (reference sequence). CDR3 length equals 16 residues. The CDR3 reads CASSFRSAGNANEQFF. In DNA, the CDR3 is TGTGCCAGCAGCTTCCGTTCAGCGGGCAACGCAAATGAGCAGTTCTTC. The whole variable domain, remainder taken from reference TRBV5-4 and TRBJ2-1, is ETGVTQSPTHLIKTRGQQVTLRCSSQSGHNTVSWYQQALGQGPQFIFQYYREEENGRGNFPPRFSGLQFPNYSSELNVNALELDDSALYLCASSFRSAGNANEQFFGPGTRLTVL.

The rearrangement links TRBV2 to TRBJ1-2; 10 positions agree with TRBD1. The germline CDR1 and CDR2 sequences are SNHLY and FYNNEI. Germline trimming cut 3 bases from V and 4 bases from J; bases unmatched to any gene: 8. The CDR3 runs 16 residues. Here the CDR3 DNA reads TGTGCCAGCAGTGACCCGGGACAGGGGCAGGGCTATGGCTACACCTTC. Protein sequence: CASSDPGQGQGYGYTF.

The J gene is TRBJ2-5, the V gene TRBV19; 15 bases line up with TRBD2. Germline trimming cut 6 bases from V and 5 bases from J; bases unmatched to any gene: 4. Germline V lookup: CDR1 LNHDA, CDR2 SQIVND (reference sequence). This CDR3 comprises 15 residues. The CDR3: CASSGLAGGEETQYF. CDR3 nucleotides: TGTGCCAGTAGCGGACTAGCGGGGGGGGAGGAGACCCAGTACTTC.

V gene TRBV18 combines with J gene TRBJ2-3; possibly TRBD2 for D (6 bases). This CDR3 has 17 residues. V was trimmed by 1 base and J by 6 bases, leaving 20 bases between them. CDR1 is KGHSH and CDR2 is LQKENI in the germline V gene. The CDR3 sequence is CASSPRAGSDFTDTQYF. The CDR3 nucleotides read TGTGCCAGCTCACCACGAGCGGGTTCCGACTTCACGGATACGCAGTATTTT.

This clone appeared a single time. The CDR3 nucleotides are TGTGCCAGCAGTTTATTCAGGGGGCGCCACGAGCAGTACTTC. Residues: CASSLFRGRHEQYF. V usage is TRBV28 and J usage is TRBJ2-7; 8 nucleotides line up with TRBD1. The J segment lost 5 bases and the V segment lost 1 base, leaving 4 bases of the junction unmatched. Germline V lookup: CDR1 MDHEN, CDR2 SYDVKM. This CDR3 region has 14 residues.

CDR3 coding DNA: TGCGCCAGCAGCCAACTAGCGGGGCGAGAGACCCAGTACTTC. It encodes CASSQLAGRETQYF. This chain links TRBV4-1 with TRBJ2-5; TRBD2 agrees at 9 bases. Germline CDR1 reads MGHRA; CDR2 reads YSYEKL. Trimming took 2 bases from V and 4 from J; bases not matched to a gene: 2. The CDR3 sequence is 14 residues long.